Listed below are T cell receptor beta chains from one sample, sequenced in a study of early T cells in non-severe SARS-CoV-2 infection. One entry per CDR3 protein, called by TCRdb with MiXCR from the 5' RACE reads. The data show tens of thousands of distinct CDR3 sequences, 9.5% to 15% seen once. What was sequenced was whole blood. These receptors were taken from an adult who was a healthcare worker with PCR-confirmed SARS-CoV-2 infection or an uninfected control (not recorded which). Both conserved end residues are part of each CDR3. The D gene is left open where the match is weak. The size of a clone is reported for some rows only, either as once, few or many, or as a class for expanded clones.

TRBV29-1 few . CSVVVADHGYTF
TRBV9 few . CASSVLATNTEAFF
TRBV9 few TRBD1 CASSVGQGAFNEQFF
TRBV30 . TRBD1 CAWAGTRGEKLFF
TRBV18 many TRBD2 CASSPDAGVPETQYF
TRBV28 . . CASSLAFSNQPQHF
TRBV20-1 . . CSARARVNTEAFF
TRBV6-2/TRBV6-3 . . CASSSSVQGSNQPQHF
TRBV30 many . CAWSAGGEDTGELFF
TRBV6-2/TRBV6-3 . TRBD1 CASSWTGYQETQYF
TRBV7-2 few TRBD1 CASSPDRIVTEAFF
TRBV24-1 few TRBD2 CATSDPGTSGSPGELFF
TRBV29-1 many . CSVEDSVTYEQYF
TRBV30 . TRBD1 CAWQRQGGSYTEAFF
TRBV18 few TRBD1 CASSPGQGAGGYTF
TRBV27 few TRBD1 CASRPGTGEGMREQYF
TRBV28 . . CASSPRLLNTEAFF
TRBV4-2 many . CASSSPGRAGDTQYF
TRBV18 many . CASSPKREEQYF
TRBV5-1 . . CASSPRADGRGNTIYF
TRBV18 . TRBD2 CASSPGTSGGKGTDTQYF
TRBV6-2/TRBV6-3 . . CASSYGAAYEQYF
TRBV12-3/TRBV12-4 many . CASIPSLGGNTEAFF
TRBV7-9 many . CASSLGGTKGDEQYF
TRBV20-1 few TRBD1 CSARPGQGRSPLHF
TRBV7-2 few . CASSEVGAEVNEQFF
TRBV7-9 . . CASSSLAADTQYF
TRBV20-1 . . CSAPTAGTNEQFF
TRBV7-8 few . CASSFRDIAYEQYF
TRBV27 . TRBD1 CASSLPPQGPNLLRYEQYF
TRBV10-1 many . CASSVQKLSTDTQYF
TRBV20-1 few . CSAPDGNYGYTF
TRBV7-9 . . CASSLAEVNIQYF
TRBV27 many . CASTLVVGSTQYF
TRBV5-5 . TRBD1 CASSLIWDRGMNTEAFF
TRBV3-1 many . CASSRGHSNQPQHF
TRBV7-9 many TRBD1 CASSLPTGAGANVLTF
TRBV28 many . CASSLKGEVTEAFF
TRBV12-3/TRBV12-4 many TRBD1 CASTWGTGYNEQFF
TRBV28 few . CASSLSRLPGLDIQYF
TRBV4-3 few TRBD2 CASSQAPTSGSYNEQFF
TRBV4-2 medium-sized TRBD1 CASSQGTGDPSEQYF
TRBV11-2 many TRBD2 CASSQMGLSTDTRYF
TRBV12-3/TRBV12-4 few TRBD2 CASCPLGLAGSEQFF
TRBV12-3/TRBV12-4 . TRBD1 CASSIRTGGRAFF
TRBV20-1 . . CSASGSTAVYGYTF
TRBV29-1 few . CSVEGRAKNIQYF
TRBV7-2 many . CASSLWTANTGELFF
TRBV6-1 many TRBD1 CASSVTDREETQYF
TRBV28 few TRBD1 CASSRAGGLGYTF
TRBV5-6 . . CASSRSGALVNSPLHF
TRBV3-1 . . CASSQDLGYKSEQYF
TRBV12-3/TRBV12-4 . . CASNTVGAQETQYF
TRBV11-2 . TRBD2 CASSLGRSGGAFEQFF
TRBV7-6 . TRBD2 CASSLVVAGGLSYNEQFF
TRBV6-6 many . CASSYSQNTEAFF
TRBV28 few . CASNEGTEAFF